The next 18 T cell receptor beta chains were all read from a single sample in a study of shared clonotypes between healthy human individuals. The repertoire was sequenced with immunoSEQ multiplex PCR; TCRdb's copy has only in-frame clones and lacks some. This table holds around 720,000 clones, less than 80% found once. The source material was memory CD4+ T cells sorted from blood. Subset in this sample: CD45RA-negative fraction. The source is a woman in her 30s in good health.

The chain joins TRBV19 to TRBJ2-2; D unresolved. The germline V gene has CDR1 LNHDA and CDR2 SQIVND (reference sequence). Trimming cost V 2 bases and J 6 bases, with 10 bases left between them. The CDR3 is made up of 14 amino acids. The CDR3: CASSIYLNPGELFF. In nucleotides, the CDR3 is TGTGCCAGTAGTATATACCTTAATCCCGGGGAGCTGTTTTTT.

The gene calls are TRBV5-4 and TRBJ2-4, with 14 bases aligning to TRBD2. The CDR3 is 19 residues long. Germline V gene lookup returns CDR1 SGHNT and CDR2 YYREEE (reference sequence). J lost 0 bases, V lost 4 bases, and 9 bases had no gene match. Here the CDR3 DNA reads TGTGCCAGCAGCGGCGGGACTAGCGGGAGCCCCCCAGCCAAAAACATTCAGTACTTC. As protein: CASSGGTSGSPPAKNIQYF. Filled out from reference TRBV5-4 and TRBJ2-4, the complete variable domain reads ETGVTQSPTHLIKTRGQQVTLRCSSQSGHNTVSWYQQALGQGPQFIFQYYREEENGRGNFPPRFSGLQFPNYSSELNVNALELDDSALYLCASSGGTSGSPPAKNIQYFGAGTRLSVL.

Only a few counts were recorded for this clone. This chain uses TRBV9 with TRBJ2-3; the match to TRBD2 covers 12 bases. This CDR3 has 17 residues. Germline-derived CDR1 and CDR2 are SGDLS and YYNGEE. The V segment lost 2 bases and the J segment 2 bases; nucleotides outside the gene matches: 6. The CDR3 spells CASSVLTSGSDTDTQYF. The CDR3 bases are TGTGCCAGCAGCGTCCTGACTAGCGGGAGTGACACAGATACGCAGTATTTT.

This chain links TRBV28 with TRBJ2-3, with 13 positions matching TRBD2. The CDR3 covers 16 residues. Germline V gene data show CDR1 as MDHEN and CDR2 as SYDVKM. With 5 bases clipped from V and 2 bases from J, the junction kept 4 bases outside the gene matches. The CDR3 is CASSPGLAGDTDTQYF. The CDR3, as DNA: TGTGCCAGCAGTCCCGGACTAGCGGGAGACACAGATACGCAGTATTTT.

The chain recombines TRBV6-5 with TRBJ2-1; 10 nucleotides line up with TRBD1. After removal of 7 bases from V and 3 bases from J, the junction contained 6 bases not matched to a gene. The germline V gene encodes CDR1 MNHEY and CDR2 SVGAGI. This CDR3 has 15 residues. CDR3 residues: CASKKGQGIYNEQFF. CDR3 DNA: TGTGCCAGCAAGAAGGGACAGGGGATCTACAATGAGCAGTTCTTC.

This clone is a singleton in its sample. The DNA of the CDR3 is TGTGCCAGCAGCACTTCCGGGACAGACAACAATGAGCAGTTCTTC. Translation: CASSTSGTDNNEQFF. The chain recombines TRBV7-3 with TRBJ2-1, with 7 bases matching TRBD1. This CDR3 comprises 15 residues. Trimming took 5 bases from V and 5 from J; bases not matched to a gene: 9. CDR1 is SGHTA and CDR2 is FQGTGA in the germline V gene.

V gene TRBV7-9 combines with J gene TRBJ1-4; D uncertain. Germline V lookup: CDR1 SEHNR, CDR2 FQNEAQ (reference sequence). The V and J ends lost 0 bases and 10 bases respectively, with 12 bases between them. This CDR3 has 14 residues. The CDR3 reads CASSLALNGVKLFF. The CDR3 nucleotides read TGTGCCAGCAGCTTAGCGCTAAATGGGGTAAAACTGTTTTTT.

The chain couples TRBV19 to TRBJ1-5; D not resolved. This CDR3 is 17 amino acids long. Germline V gene data show CDR1 as LNHDA and CDR2 as SQIVND (reference sequence). V lost 3 bases and J 2 bases, leaving 17 bases between the germline ends. The CDR3 bases are TGTGCCAGTAGTATTCGGGCAGGTACTGATGGCAATCAGCCCCAGCATTTT. As protein: CASSIRAGTDGNQPQHF.

The sample holds one count of this clone. This chain connects TRBV28 to TRBJ1-5; tentatively, D is TRBD1 (6 bases). The V gene lost 6 bases and the J gene lost 3 bases, with 15 bases spanning the gap. There are 15 residues in the CDR3. Germline CDR1 and CDR2: MDHEN and SYDVKM. CDR3: CASSPRGGNNQPQHF. DNA of the CDR3: TGTGCCAGCAGCCCTAGGGGGGGAAACAATCAGCCCCAGCATTTT. The whole variable domain, remainder taken from reference TRBV28 and TRBJ1-5, is DVKVTQSSRYLVKRTGEKVFLECVQDMDHENMFWYRQDPGLGLRLIYFSYDVKMKEKGDIPEGYSVSREKKERFSLILESASTNQTSMYLCASSPRGGNNQPQHFGDGTRLSIL.

The genes are TRBV2 and TRBJ2-1; 10 positions agree with TRBD2. Germline values: CDR1 SNHLY, CDR2 FYNNEI. This CDR3 region has 14 residues. The V and J ends lost 7 bases and 5 bases, in that order; junction bases with no gene match: 5. As DNA, the CDR3 is TGTGCCAGCAAGACTAGCGGGTTCGACAATGAGCAGTTCTTC. Its protein product is CASKTSGFDNEQFF.

This clone was seen only a few times. Distinct nucleotide sequences in the sample also encode this CDR3. The genes are TRBV10-3 and TRBJ2-5; D gene uncertain. The length of the CDR3 is 12 residues. The V gene's germline CDR1 is ENHRY and CDR2 SYGVKD. Trimming took 3 bases from V and 4 from J, leaving 6 bases between them. The CDR3 bases are TGTGCCATCAGTGAATCGGGAGAGACCCAGTACTTC. This sequence encodes CAISESGETQYF.

A remark on this clone: A much larger clone lies a single base off, so this may be a read error. The V and J genes are TRBV28 and TRBJ2-7; TRBD1 agrees at 7 bases. J was trimmed by 3 bases and V by 5 bases; bases with no gene match: 4. CDR3 length: 13 residues. The germline V gene has CDR1 MDHEN and CDR2 SYDVKM. The CDR3 reads CASSPGQNYEQYF. DNA for the CDR3: TGTGCCAGCAGTCCGGGACAGAACTACGAGCAGTACTTC.

Regarding this clone: Other DNA sequences in this sample translate to the same CDR3. The rearrangement uses TRBV10-3 and TRBJ2-3; a weak D match, TRBD2 (5 bases). The CDR3 has 13 amino acids. The germline CDR1 and CDR2 sequences are ENHRY and SYGVKD. V lost 0 bases to trimming and J lost 5 bases, with 6 bases between them. The CDR3 protein is CAISESGGDTQYF. The CDR3 coding sequence is TGTGCCATCAGTGAGTCTGGAGGAGATACGCAGTATTTT.

In this sample, this clone turned up a few times. This chain links TRBV10-3 with TRBJ2-7; 9 nucleotides align to TRBD2. Germline values: CDR1 ENHRY, CDR2 SYGVKD. The CDR3 runs to 14 residues. Unmatched junction bases numbered 3, after V lost 6 bases and J lost 0 bases. The CDR3, as DNA: TGTGCCATCAGCGGGACTAGCAGCTCCTACGAGCAGTACTTC. It encodes CAISGTSSSYEQYF.

V gene TRBV4-1 combines with J gene TRBJ2-3; TRBD2 agrees at 8 bases. This CDR3 is built from 17 residues. The germline V gene encodes CDR1 MGHRA and CDR2 YSYEKL. V shed 2 bases, J shed 5 bases, and the junction held 12 bases outside the gene matches. The CDR3 DNA is TGCGCCAGCAGCCAAACGGTACTAAGCGGGAGTAAAGATACGCAGTATTTT. This codes for CASSQTVLSGSKDTQYF.

This clone was counted only a few times. The chain joins TRBV6-1 to TRBJ1-1; D may be TRBD1 (6 bases). The CDR3 contains 13 residues. Looked up from germline, CDR1 is MNHNS and CDR2 is SASEGT. The V and J ends lost 3 bases and 4 bases respectively, with 9 bases between them. DNA for the CDR3: TGTGCCAGCAGTGAGCTACAGGGCACTGAAGCTTTCTTT. Translation gives CASSELQGTEAFF.

The rearrangement links TRBV19 to TRBJ2-7, with D perhaps matching TRBD2 (5 bases). The germline CDR1 and CDR2 sequences are LNHDA and SQIVND (reference sequence). This CDR3 has 14 residues. V was cut by 3 bases and J by 6 bases, with 15 bases left in between. The CDR3 loop reads CASSIGDFSFEQYF. Written as DNA, the CDR3 is TGTGCCAGTAGTATCGGGGATTTTTCATTCGAGCAGTACTTC.

This chain links TRBV6-5 with TRBJ1-2; D gene uncertain. Between the trimmed V and J ends, which lost 3 bases and 8 bases, there was a span of 16 bases. Germline CDR1 reads MNHEY; CDR2 reads SVGAGI. The CDR3 is 14 amino acids. CDR3 DNA sequence: TGTGCCAGCAGTTATGGGGATCGAGCGGGAGGCTACACCTTC. Its protein product is CASSYGDRAGGYTF.